This is a list of T cell receptor beta chains from one sample in a study of blood T cell repertoires in COVID-19. TCRdb's copy holds only in-frame clones and misses some; the assay was immunoSEQ multiplex PCR. The table includes about 260,000 clones, about 91% detected once. Material for sequencing was peripheral blood. These receptors originate from a person under 35 with COVID-19, enrolled during active disease. Both conserved end residues are part of each CDR3. The D gene is left open where the match is weak. Clone size is stated in some rows and not others, as once, few, many or a class when expanded.

J | V | size | D | DNA | CDR3
TRBJ2-2 | TRBV5-6 | - | TRBD1 | TGTGCCAGCAGCTTGGAGCCGACAGGGGGCTCCGGGGAGCTGTTTTTT | CASSLEPTGGSGELFF
TRBJ1-1 | TRBV5-1 | - | TRBD1 | TGCGCCAGCAGCGGAACAGGGGGCAAGAACACTGAAGCTTTCTTT | CASSGTGGKNTEAFF
TRBJ1-4 | TRBV9 | once | TRBD1 | TGTGCCAGCAGCGCAAATCCGGGACAGAGAAATGAAAAACTGTTTTTT | CASSANPGQRNEKLFF
TRBJ2-7 | TRBV9 | - | TRBD1 | TGTGCCAGCAGCGTGAGTCAGGGGGCCTACGAGCAGTACTTC | CASSVSQGAYEQYF
TRBJ1-2 | TRBV2 | - | TRBD1 | TGTGCCACCCTTACAGGGGAAGATGGCTACACCTTC | CATLTGEDGYTF
TRBJ2-1 | TRBV5-6 | - | TRBD1 | TGTGCCAGCAGCGCCGGACAGGGTTTGGCTGAGCAGTTCTTC | CASSAGQGLAEQFF
TRBJ2-2 | TRBV9 | - | TRBD2 | TGTGCCAGCAGCGACGGGCTAGCGGCCGACTCCACCGGGGAGCTGTTTTTT | CASSDGLAADSTGELFF
TRBJ2-7 | TRBV27 | - | TRBD2 | TGTGCCAGCAGACCCGGGACTAGCCCTTACGAGCAGTACTTC | CASRPGTSPYEQYF
TRBJ2-5 | TRBV5-1 | - | - | TGCGCCAGCAGCTTCGGACAGCCCACGGCCCAGTACTTC | CASSFGQPTAQYF
TRBJ1-1 | TRBV4-1 | - | - | TGCGCCAGCAGCCAAGAACAAATATTCTTT | CASSQEQIFF
TRBJ2-2 | TRBV25-1 | - | - | TGTGCCAGCAGTGCGGGACTGCGAACCGGGGAGCTGTTTTTT | CASSAGLRTGELFF
TRBJ2-3 | TRBV27 | - | - | TGTGCCAGCAATACAGGGCCGGGAGATACGCAGTATTTT | CASNTGPGDTQYF
TRBJ1-2 | TRBV7-9 | - | - | TGTGCCAGCAGACGGACAAGTTCGGATGGCTACACCTTC | CASRRTSSDGYTF
TRBJ2-5 | TRBV25-1 | - | TRBD1 | TGTGCCAGCAGTGCCCCGGACAGGGCAGAGACCCAGTACTTC | CASSAPDRAETQYF
TRBJ1-2 | TRBV5-1 | - | TRBD1 | TGCGCCAGCAGCGGGACAGGGGGACTTGACTATGGCTACACCTTC | CASSGTGGLDYGYTF
TRBJ2-7 | TRBV3-1/TRBV3-2 | - | - | TGTGCCAGCACCCCTGGAGGGACGGTGGTTCCTAGCGAGCAGTACTTC | CASTPGGTVVPSEQYF
TRBJ1-6 | TRBV3-1/TRBV3-2 | - | - | TGTGCCAGCAGAACAGGGAATTCACCCCTCCACTTT | CASRTGNSPLHF
TRBJ1-4 | TRBV9 | - | TRBD1 | TGTGCCAGCAGCACCACAGGGGGCTTTGGGGAAAAACTGTTTTTT | CASSTTGGFGEKLFF
TRBJ2-1 | TRBV9 | once | TRBD2 | TGTGCCAGCAGCGTACCGGGACTAGCGAATGAGCAGTTCTTC | CASSVPGLANEQFF
TRBJ1-1 | TRBV11-2 | - | - | TGTGCCAGCAGCTTCCATCAGAGGACATACGGCTTAAACACTGAAGCTTTCTTT | CASSFHQRTYGLNTEAFF
TRBJ1-2 | TRBV6-6 | - | - | TGTGCCAGCAGCCCGGAGGGGCGCAAGGGCTACACCTTC | CASSPEGRKGYTF
TRBJ2-5 | TRBV5-1 | - | TRBD2 | TGCGCCAGCAGCTTGAGCGGGAGTGCTCAAGAGACCCAGTACTTC | CASSLSGSAQETQYF
TRBJ1-2 | TRBV6-1 | - | - | TGTGCCAGCAGTGATTGGAGCCAGAACTATGGCTACACCTTC | CASSDWSQNYGYTF
TRBJ2-2 | TRBV19 | - | - | TGTGCCAGTAGACTAGCTACCACCCGGGAGCTGTTTTTT | CASRLATTRELFF
TRBJ2-7 | TRBV12-5 | - | TRBD2 | TGTGCTAGTGGTTTGATTCTAGCGGGTGCCTACGAGCAGTACTTC | CASGLILAGAYEQYF
TRBJ1-6 | TRBV25-1 | - | - | TGTGCCAGCAGGATTGGGACTAAGGATTCACCCCTCCACTTT | CASRIGTKDSPLHF
TRBJ1-6 | TRBV19 | - | - | TGTGCCAGTAGCCCAATAACGACAGCCAGGGGAGCCGGACCCCTCCACTTT | CASSPITTARGAGPLHF
TRBJ2-1 | TRBV4-1 | - | TRBD2 | TGCGCCAGCAGCCGATCGGGACTAGCGAACTTGGACAATGAGCAGTTCTTC | CASSRSGLANLDNEQFF
TRBJ2-2 | TRBV5-6 | - | - | TGTGCCAGCAGCTTGGTCAGGGCGGTTCGGACCGGGGAGCTGTTTTTT | CASSLVRAVRTGELFF
TRBJ2-3 | TRBV6-5 | - | TRBD2 | TGTGCCAGCAGTTATGTCGGCGGGAGGGTCACAGATACGCAGTATTTT | CASSYVGGRVTDTQYF
TRBJ2-7 | TRBV7-2 | many | - | TGTGCCAGCAGCTTAAGCATCGCCTCCTACGAGCAGTACTTC | CASSLSIASYEQYF
TRBJ2-1 | TRBV19 | once | TRBD1 | TGTGCCAGTAGCGCGACAGGGCTCAATGAGCAGTTCTTC | CASSATGLNEQFF
TRBJ2-1 | TRBV27 | - | - | TGTGCCAGCGCCGTGACTATAATCTATGAGCAGTTCTTC | CASAVTIIYEQFF
TRBJ2-2 | TRBV18 | - | TRBD1 | TGTGCCAGCTCACGAAGCCGGGACAGCACCGGGGAGCTGTTTTTT | CASSRSRDSTGELFF
TRBJ2-7 | TRBV10-2 | - | TRBD2 | TGCGCCAGCACTAGCGGGAGGTACGAGCAGTACTTC | CASTSGRYEQYF
TRBJ2-3 | TRBV30 | - | TRBD2 | TGTGCCTGGAGTGGGCTAGCGGTGGCAGATACGCAGTATTTT | CAWSGLAVADTQYF
TRBJ2-7 | TRBV7-6 | - | - | TGTGCCAGCAGCTTAGCGGGAGTGTACGAGCAGTACTTC | CASSLAGVYEQYF
TRBJ1-5 | TRBV6-6 | - | - | TGTGCCAGCTCCAGGTATGGCGCTCAGCCCCAGCATTTT | CASSRYGAQPQHF
TRBJ1-1 | TRBV28 | - | - | TGTGCCAGCAGTTTTGGGCCAGGGGAAGGCACTGAAGCTTTCTTT | CASSFGPGEGTEAFF
TRBJ2-7 | TRBV6-5 | - | - | TGTGCCAGCAACCTCCAGGGCCTATCGACCTACGAGCAGTACTTC | CASNLQGLSTYEQYF
TRBJ2-7 | TRBV28 | once | TRBD2 | TGTGCCAGCAACCCTAGCGGGAGTCTCTCCGAGCAGTACTTC | CASNPSGSLSEQYF
TRBJ1-5 | TRBV7-8 | - | TRBD1 | TGTGCCAGCAGCGCCCGGGACAGGGGCCCCCTTAGCAATCAGCCCCAGCATTTT | CASSARDRGPLSNQPQHF
TRBJ1-4 | TRBV28 | - | TRBD1 | TGTGCCAGCAGTGCCACAGGGGGCACTAATGAAAAACTGTTTTTT | CASSATGGTNEKLFF
TRBJ2-7 | TRBV30 | - | - | TGTGCCTGGAGTGTACACGGGAGCTGGGAGCAGTACTTC | CAWSVHGSWEQYF
TRBJ1-2 | TRBV13 | - | TRBD1 | TGTGCCAGCAACATCCAGGGGGTCCATGGCTACACCTTC | CASNIQGVHGYTF
TRBJ1-1 | TRBV9 | - | - | TGTGCCAGCAGCGTATCCTTCGGGACTGAAGCTTTCTTT | CASSVSFGTEAFF